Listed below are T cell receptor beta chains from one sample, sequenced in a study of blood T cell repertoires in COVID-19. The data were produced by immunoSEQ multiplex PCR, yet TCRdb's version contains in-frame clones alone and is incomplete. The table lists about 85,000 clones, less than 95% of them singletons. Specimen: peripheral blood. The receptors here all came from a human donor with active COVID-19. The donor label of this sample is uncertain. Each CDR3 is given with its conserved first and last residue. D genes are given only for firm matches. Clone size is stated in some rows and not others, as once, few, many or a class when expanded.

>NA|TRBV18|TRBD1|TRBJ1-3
CASSPLGTGFGNTIYF
TGTGCCAGCTCACCACTAGGGACAGGGTTTGGAAACACCATATATTTT
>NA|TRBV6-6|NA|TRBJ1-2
CASSFYATEYGYTF
TGTGCCAGCAGCTTTTACGCGACAGAATATGGCTACACCTTC
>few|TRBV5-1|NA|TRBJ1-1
CASSLTQARAGTEAFF
TGCGCCAGCAGCTTGACACAGGCTAGAGCGGGCACTGAAGCTTTCTTT
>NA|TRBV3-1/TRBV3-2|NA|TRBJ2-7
CASSQDFRQAEPAF
TGTGCCAGCAGCCAAGATTTTCGACAGGCGGAACCAGCTTTC
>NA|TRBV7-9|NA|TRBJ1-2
CASRLEDSLEGYTF
TGTGCCAGCAGATTGGAGGACTCCCTTGAGGGCTACACCTTC
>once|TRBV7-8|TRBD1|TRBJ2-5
CASTSRVDRGETQYF
TGTGCCAGCACCTCACGGGTTGACAGGGGAGAGACCCAGTACTTC
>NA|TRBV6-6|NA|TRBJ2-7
CASRDSRTYEQYF
TGTGCCAGCCGGGACTCTAGAACCTACGAGCAGTACTTC
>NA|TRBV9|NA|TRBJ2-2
CASSVFSGMNTGELFF
TGTGCCAGCAGCGTTTTTTCGGGGATGAACACCGGGGAGCTGTTTTTT
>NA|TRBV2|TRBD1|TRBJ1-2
CASTRQGANYGYTF
TGTGCCAGCACTCGACAGGGGGCGAACTATGGCTACACCTTC
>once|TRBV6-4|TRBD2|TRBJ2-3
CASSVIFRRGGPDTQYF
TGTGCCAGCAGTGTCATCTTTCGGCGGGGGGGCCCCGATACGCAGTATTTT
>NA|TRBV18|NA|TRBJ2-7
CASSPRAAYEQYF
TGTGCCAGCTCACCGAGGGCCGCGTACGAGCAGTACTTC
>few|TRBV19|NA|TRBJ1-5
CASSIDRSQPQHF
TGTGCCAGTAGTATAGATCGGAGTCAGCCCCAGCATTTT
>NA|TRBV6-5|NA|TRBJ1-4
CASRSPGGEKLFF
TGTGCCAGCAGATCCCCGGGAGGGGAAAAACTGTTTTTT
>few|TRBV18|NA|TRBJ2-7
CASSPPRPGFEQYF
TGTGCCAGCTCACCACCTCGGCCAGGGTTCGAGCAGTACTTC
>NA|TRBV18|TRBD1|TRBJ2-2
CASSLTGDTGELFF
TGTGCCAGCTCACTAACAGGGGACACCGGGGAGCTGTTTTTT
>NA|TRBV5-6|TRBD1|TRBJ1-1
CASTLFGTGEVDPEAFF
TGTGCCAGCACCCTTTTTGGGACAGGGGAAGTCGACCCTGAAGCTTTCTTT
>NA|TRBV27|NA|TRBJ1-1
CATGLGPNTEAFF
TGTGCCACAGGGCTGGGGCCGAACACTGAAGCTTTCTTT
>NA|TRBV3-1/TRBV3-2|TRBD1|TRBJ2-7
CASSPTGVSYEQYF
TGTGCCAGCAGCCCGACAGGGGTCTCCTACGAGCAGTACTTC
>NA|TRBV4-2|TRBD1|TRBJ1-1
CASSQTTGVLWSEAFF
TGTGCCAGCAGCCAGACTACAGGGGTGCTCTGGTCTGAAGCTTTCTTT
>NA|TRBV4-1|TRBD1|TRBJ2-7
CASSQSRGHYEQYF
TGCGCCAGCAGCCAATCCAGGGGGCACTACGAGCAGTACTTC
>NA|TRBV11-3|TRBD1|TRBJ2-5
CASSLGDSLQETQYF
TGTGCCAGCAGCTTAGGGGACAGCCTCCAAGAGACCCAGTACTTC
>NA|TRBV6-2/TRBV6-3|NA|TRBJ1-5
CASSYYFQGNQPQHF
TGTGCCAGCAGTTATTACTTCCAGGGTAATCAGCCCCAGCATTTT
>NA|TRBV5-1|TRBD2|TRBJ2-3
CASSSGGLTDTQYF
TGCGCCAGCAGCTCGGGGGGACTCACAGATACGCAGTATTTT
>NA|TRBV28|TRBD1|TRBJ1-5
CASSLWGGQGNQPQHF
TGTGCCAGCAGTTTATGGGGGGGACAGGGCAATCAGCCCCAGCATTTT
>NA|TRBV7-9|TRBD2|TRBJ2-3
CASSLFGGAPDTQYF
TGTGCCAGCAGCTTATTCGGGGGGGCCCCAGATACGCAGTATTTT
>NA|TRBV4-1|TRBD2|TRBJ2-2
CASSKGLAEDTGELFF
TGCGCCAGCAGCAAGGGACTAGCGGAGGACACCGGGGAGCTGTTTTTT
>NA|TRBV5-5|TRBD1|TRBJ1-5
CASSLGTGLDQPQHF
TGTGCCAGCAGCTTAGGGACAGGGCTGGATCAGCCCCAGCATTTT
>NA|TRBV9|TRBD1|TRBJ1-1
CASRPTGTGTDEAFF
TGTGCCAGCAGGCCCACGGGGACCGGGACAGATGAAGCTTTCTTT
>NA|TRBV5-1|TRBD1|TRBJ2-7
CASSLGGDRVSYEQYF
TGCGCCAGCAGCTTAGGGGGGGACAGGGTGTCCTACGAGCAGTACTTC
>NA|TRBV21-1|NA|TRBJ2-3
CASSNGQVGDTQYF
TGTGCCAGCAGCAATGGCCAGGTAGGCGATACGCAGTATTTT
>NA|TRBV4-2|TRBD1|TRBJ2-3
CASSQSPGDSRDTQYF
TGTGCCAGCAGCCAAAGTCCCGGGGACAGTCGAGATACGCAGTATTTT
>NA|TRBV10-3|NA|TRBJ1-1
CAISEINKNTEAFF
TGTGCCATCAGTGAAATTAACAAGAACACTGAAGCTTTCTTT
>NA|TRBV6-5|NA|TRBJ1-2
CASRDISGYTF
TGTGCCAGCAGGGACATAAGTGGCTACACCTTC
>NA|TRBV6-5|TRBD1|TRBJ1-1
CASNPGQLRNTEAFF
TGTGCCAGCAATCCGGGACAGCTAAGGAACACTGAAGCTTTCTTT
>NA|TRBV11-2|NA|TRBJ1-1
CASSARGAENTEAFF
TGTGCCAGCAGCGCCAGGGGTGCGGAGAACACTGAAGCTTTCTTT
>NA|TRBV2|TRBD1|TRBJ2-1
CASILDRNNEQFF
TGTGCCAGCATCCTGGACAGGAACAATGAGCAGTTCTTC